This TCR beta chain originates from a study of graft-versus-host responses after intestinal transplantation. Whole-study findings and limits: In recipient marrow, GvH clones were found, and some appeared first in ileum or blood.

Turning to this clone: Its antigen remains unidentified.

Only in-frame clones appear in the TCRdb table, and some are missing; sequencing was by immunoSEQ multiplex PCR. The top ten clones hold roughly 0.37% of a sample with approximately 77,000 clones, 85% to 90% of them seen once. This material consisted of unstimulated CD4+ T cells sorted from spleen or lymph node cells, taken before intestinal transplant. The sequence was obtained from a human donor who received an intestinal transplant.

The CDR3 loop reads CASSTGDRANTGELFF. The CDR3 DNA reads TGTGCCAGCAGTACTGGGGACAGGGCGAACACCGGGGAGCTGTTTTTT. The chain couples TRBV6-6 to TRBJ2-2; 9 bases map to TRBD1. Per germline, CDR1 MNHNY and CDR2 SVGAGI (reference sequence). With V trimmed by 5 bases and J by 0 bases, 4 bases remained unmatched. The CDR3 is made up of 16 amino acids.